The T cell receptor (beta chain) described here comes from a study of T-cell reconstitution after alpha-beta-depleted transplantation in children. This clonotype was seen many times. CDR3 length equals 15 residues. Looked up from germline, CDR1 is SGHRS and CDR2 is YFSETQ. The V end was cut by 0 bases, the J end by 4 bases, with 11 bases between. Construction of the TCRbeta library involved unique molecular identifiers. A single record per CDR3 protein comes from TCRdb applying MiXCR to the PCR reads. This table holds some 240,000 distinct CDR3 sequences, approximately 9.8% found once. The sample was PBMCs from the stem cell graft donor, taken from the stem cell graft. This TCR was sampled from a human donor who donated a stem cell graft to a child with SCID. V gene TRBV5-1 combines with J gene TRBJ1-5, with no clear D. The CDR3 region is CASSLVSGENQPQHF. DNA for the CDR3: TGCGCCAGCAGCTTGGTCTCCGGGGAAAATCAGCCCCAGCATTTT. The full variable domain, its missing parts supplied by reference TRBV5-1 and TRBJ1-5, is KAGVTQTPRYLIKTRGQQVTLSCSPISGHRSVSWYQQTPGQGLQFLFEYFSETQRNKGNFPGRFSGRQFSNSRSEMNVSTLELGDSALYLCASSLVSGENQPQHFGDGTRLSIL.